This T cell receptor beta chain was found in a study of blood T cell repertoires in COVID-19. Study-wide context: Samples of COVID-19 (acute and convalescent) were obtained from the United States, Italy and Spain.

Data came from immunoSEQ multiplex PCR; TCRdb stores just in-frame clones and leaves some out. Among under 500,000 clones, nearly 90% were seen once, and the ten largest hold just under 2%. The age range of participants was about 18 to 100 years, with residence in about two dozen US areas. The CDR3 runs 16 residues. With 6 bases removed from V and 2 bases from J, the gap between germline ends came to 17 bases. Germline V gene sequence: CDR1 MNHNY, CDR2 SVGAGI (reference sequence). This TCR derives from a woman between 18 and 29 years old with acute COVID-19. This chain joins TRBV6-6 and TRBJ1-3, with D perhaps TRBD1 (6 bases). The material sequenced was PBMCs or T cells enriched from blood (not recorded which). Written as DNA, the CDR3 is TGTGCCAGCAGGCGAACAGGGTACGGGGCTGGAAACACCATATATTTT. This translates into CASRRTGYGAGNTIYF.